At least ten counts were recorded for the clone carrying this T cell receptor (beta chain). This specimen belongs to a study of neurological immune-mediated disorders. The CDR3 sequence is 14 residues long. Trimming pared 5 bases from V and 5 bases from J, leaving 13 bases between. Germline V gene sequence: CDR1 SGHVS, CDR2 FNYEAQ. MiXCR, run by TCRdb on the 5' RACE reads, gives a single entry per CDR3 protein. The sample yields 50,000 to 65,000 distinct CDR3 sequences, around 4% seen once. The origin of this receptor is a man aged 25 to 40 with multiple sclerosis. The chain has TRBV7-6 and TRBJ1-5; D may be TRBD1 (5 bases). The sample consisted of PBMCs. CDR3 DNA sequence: TGTGCCAGCAGCCCTACACCGGGGGATCAGCCCCAGCATTTT. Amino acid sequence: CASSPTPGDQPQHF.